The rows below give T cell receptor beta chains drawn from one sample of a study of shared clonotypes between healthy human individuals. Method: immunoSEQ multiplex PCR; TCRdb's copy keeps in-frame clones and lacks some. Counted here are under 1,900,000 clones, roughly 98.5% occurring once; the ten biggest clones make up approximately 0.38%. Sequencing was performed on naive CD4+ T cells sorted from blood. These receptors all come from a man between 25 and 39 years old in good health. The CDR3 runs from the conserved cysteine through the conserved F or W. A D gene is named only where the DNA matches it firmly. Expanded clones are given a class, and other clones once, few, many or no size at all.

>TRBV5-1|TRBD2|TRBJ2-3|.
CASSPRTSGRPDTQYF
TGCGCCAGCAGCCCAAGGACTAGCGGGCGACCAGATACGCAGTATTTT
>TRBV4-3|.|TRBJ2-3|.
CASSQAISGTSTDTQYF
TGCGCCAGCAGCCAAGCGATTAGCGGCACTAGCACAGATACGCAGTATTTT
>TRBV6-1|.|TRBJ2-7|.
CASSPRVTDNEQYF
TGTGCCAGCAGTCCCCGGGTCACAGACAACGAGCAGTACTTC
>TRBV2|.|TRBJ2-3|.
CASSVEGTDTQYF
TGTGCCAGCAGTGTCGAGGGGACAGATACGCAGTATTTT
>TRBV29-1|TRBD1|TRBJ1-2|.
CSVAGTGESGYTF
TGCAGCGTTGCCGGGACAGGGGAGTCTGGCTACACCTTC
>TRBV4-2|TRBD2|TRBJ2-1|.
CASSQAGGRQYNEQFF
TGTGCCAGCAGCCAAGCGGGCGGGAGACAGTACAATGAGCAGTTCTTC
>TRBV28|.|TRBJ2-5|.
CASSPGPGQETQYF
TGTGCCAGCAGTCCCGGCCCTGGCCAAGAGACCCAGTACTTC
>TRBV19|.|TRBJ2-5|.
CASSILWNGETQYF
TGTGCCAGTAGTATCCTCTGGAACGGAGAGACCCAGTACTTC
>TRBV28|.|TRBJ1-2|.
CASSPPGAIGEDGYTF
TGTGCCAGCAGTCCCCCGGGGGCTATTGGTGAGGATGGCTACACCTTC
>TRBV7-9|.|TRBJ2-7|.
CASSLDIGTGAYEQYF
TGTGCCAGCAGCTTAGATATTGGGACTGGAGCCTACGAGCAGTACTTC
>TRBV14|TRBD1|TRBJ2-6|.
CASSLQGQERSGANVLTF
TGTGCCAGCAGCCTACAAGGACAGGAACGGTCCGGGGCCAACGTCCTGACTTTC
>TRBV29-1|.|TRBJ2-7|.
CSVLSGTVGSYEQYF
TGCAGCGTTTTAAGCGGAACCGTTGGTTCCTACGAGCAGTACTTC
>TRBV18|TRBD2|TRBJ2-1|.
CASSSLADSGTYNEQFF
TGTGCCAGCTCATCACTAGCGGATAGCGGAACCTACAATGAGCAGTTCTTC
>TRBV5-4|.|TRBJ1-1|once
CASSLTGSHRNEAFF
TGTGCCAGCAGCTTGACTGGCAGCCATAGGAACGAAGCTTTCTTT
>TRBV5-1|.|TRBJ2-3|.
CASSPWLSTDTQYF
TGCGCCAGCAGCCCCTGGTTGAGCACAGATACGCAGTATTTT